This T cell receptor beta chain was observed in a study of intratumoral heterogeneity in liver cancer. Turning to the overall study: In the full approximately 14-patient cohort, the median age was about 63 years and the majority of patients were male. A total of under 80 multiregional samples from roughly 14 HCC patients, consisting of approximately 51 tumoral and some 20 adjacent nontumoral regions, were included in the overall cohort. To examine intratumor heterogeneity, the study integrated RNA-seq, DNA sequencing, TCR-seq and SNP array data obtained from multiple regions of hepatocellular carcinoma specimens.

The H label marked samples taken from distinct, geographically separated regions of the hepatocellular carcinoma nodule. All patients had early-stage hepatocellular carcinoma and received no therapy before surgical resection. No macroscopic evidence of necrosis or hemorrhage was present in the sampled areas. Multiple regions from a couple of patients were subjected to TCR sequencing (ImmunoSeq). Frozen resection tissue samples were collected at least 1 cm apart from each other. Genomic DNA was isolated from bulk tissue with the DNeasy blood and tissue kit. The CDR3 starts with the cysteine, ends with the phenylalanine, and has 15 residues. Here the CDR3 DNA is all that survives: 45 bases in frame from base 1. At the junction V is shortened by 1 base and J by 1 base, with 10 bases in between. The CDR1 and CDR2 encoded by the germline V gene are SGHTA and FQGTGA. TCR beta chain CDR3 regions were sequenced from genomic DNA using the immunoSEQ assay. Rearranged VDJ segments were amplified with primers that anneal to V and J segments. As for how the authors treated the data: The ImmunoSeq Analyzer software was used to calculate clonality and richness metrics. Clones with differential abundance between regions were identified with Fisher's exact test combined with a beta-binomial method for additional stringency. As stored in TCRdb, this immuneACCESS dataset retains in-frame rearrangements with V and J assigned. A fraction of the clones does not appear; measured against another copy, unresolved V genes explain less than half of the discrepancy, and the remainder lacks a known reason. V, J and clone size are those of that table, while D and trimming were read from the DNA. The sample table records thousands of clones; more than 40% of these occur just once. The leading ten clones occupy approximately 27% of the sample.

Study-wide conclusions, independent of this receptor: Tumor region a in each sequenced patient had significantly more unique T-cell clonal expansions than region b. Overall T cell clonality did not differ significantly between tumor regions within either sequenced patient. TCR sequencing reportedly confirmed RNA-seq-based estimates of regional differences in tumor-infiltrating lymphocyte burden. Limitations acknowledged by the authors included a relatively low number of patients and under-sampled representation of tumor-infiltrating lymphocytes.

This clone has more than one count but fewer than ten. The clone's antigen remains unknown. Per-base quality was not reported, and no clone a single base away is much larger than it. The V gene is TRBV7-3 and the J gene is TRBJ2-5; the D gene remains uncertain. The material sequenced was tumor tissue, taken before any cancer treatment. This receptor was taken from a man in his 70s with hepatocellular carcinoma. The CDR3 sequence is CASSLSFGGQETQYF. The nucleotides read TGTGCCAGCAGCTTAAGTTTCGGCGGCCAAGAGACCCAGTACTTC.